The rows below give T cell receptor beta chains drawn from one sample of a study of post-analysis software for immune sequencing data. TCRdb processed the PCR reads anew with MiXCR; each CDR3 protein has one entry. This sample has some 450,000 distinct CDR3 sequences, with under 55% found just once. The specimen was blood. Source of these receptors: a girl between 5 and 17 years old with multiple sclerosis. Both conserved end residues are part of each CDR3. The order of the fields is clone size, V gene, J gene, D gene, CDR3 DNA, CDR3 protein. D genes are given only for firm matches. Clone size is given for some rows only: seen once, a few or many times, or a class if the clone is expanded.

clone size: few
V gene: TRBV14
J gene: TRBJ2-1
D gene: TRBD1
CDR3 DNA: TGTGCCAGCAGCCAAGATCTCGGTGTTGGTGGGACAGGAGGGAACAATGAGCAGTTCTTC
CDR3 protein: CASSQDLGVGGTGGNNEQFF

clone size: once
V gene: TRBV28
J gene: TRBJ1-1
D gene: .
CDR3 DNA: TGTGCCAGCAAATCAGGCGGGCGCGAAACTGAAGCTTTCTTT
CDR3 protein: CASKSGGRETEAFF

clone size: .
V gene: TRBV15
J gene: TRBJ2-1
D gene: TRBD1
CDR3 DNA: TGTGCCACCAGCAGACCGGGACAGGGGACCGGCTCCTACAATGAGCAGTTCTTC
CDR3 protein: CATSRPGQGTGSYNEQFF

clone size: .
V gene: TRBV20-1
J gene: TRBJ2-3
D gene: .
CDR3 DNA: TGCAGTGCTCTTTGGAGGGCTAGCACAGATACGCAGTATTTT
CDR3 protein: CSALWRASTDTQYF

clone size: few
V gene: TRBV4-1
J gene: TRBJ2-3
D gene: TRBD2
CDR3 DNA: TGCGCCAGCAGCCATACCAGACTAGCGGGAGGACGCACAGATACGCAGTATTTT
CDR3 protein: CASSHTRLAGGRTDTQYF

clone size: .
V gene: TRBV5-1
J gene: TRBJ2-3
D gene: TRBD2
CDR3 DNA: TGCGCCAGCAACGACGGGAGGGTGACAGATACGCAGTATTTT
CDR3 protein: CASNDGRVTDTQYF

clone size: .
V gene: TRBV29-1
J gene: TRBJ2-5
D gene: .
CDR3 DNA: TGCAGCGGGGCGACAGCGCCCTTCTACAATGAGCAGTACTTC
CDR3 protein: CSGATAPFYNEQYF

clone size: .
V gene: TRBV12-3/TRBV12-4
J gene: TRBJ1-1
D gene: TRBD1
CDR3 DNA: TGTGCCAGCAGTCCGGCGGACACAGGGGGGAACACTGAAGCTTTCTTT
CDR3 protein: CASSPADTGGNTEAFF

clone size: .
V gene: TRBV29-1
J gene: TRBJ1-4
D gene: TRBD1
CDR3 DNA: TGCAGCGTTGCAGGGGGCAGGGGAGAGAAACTGTTTTTT
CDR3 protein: CSVAGGRGEKLFF

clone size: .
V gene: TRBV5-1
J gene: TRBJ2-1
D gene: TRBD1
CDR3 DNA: TGCGCCAGCGACAACCCCCGACAGGGGACCTACAATGAGCAGTTCTTC
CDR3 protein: CASDNPRQGTYNEQFF

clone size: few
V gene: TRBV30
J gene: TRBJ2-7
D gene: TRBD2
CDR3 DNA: TGTGCCTGGAGTGGGACTAGCCGACCCTACGAGCAGTACTTC
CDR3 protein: CAWSGTSRPYEQYF